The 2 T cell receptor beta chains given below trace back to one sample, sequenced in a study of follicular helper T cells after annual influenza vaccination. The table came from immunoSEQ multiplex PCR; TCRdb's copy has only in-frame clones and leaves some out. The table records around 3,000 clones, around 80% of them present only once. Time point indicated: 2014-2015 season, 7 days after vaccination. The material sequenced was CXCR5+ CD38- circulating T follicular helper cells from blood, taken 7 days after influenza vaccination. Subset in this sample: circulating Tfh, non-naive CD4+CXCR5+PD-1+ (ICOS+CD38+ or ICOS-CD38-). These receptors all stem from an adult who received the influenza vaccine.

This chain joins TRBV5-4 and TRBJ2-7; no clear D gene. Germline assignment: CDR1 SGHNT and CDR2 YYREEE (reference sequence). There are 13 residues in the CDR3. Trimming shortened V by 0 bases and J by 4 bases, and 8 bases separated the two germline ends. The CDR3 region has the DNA TGTGCCAGCAGCTTGGAGCCATTTTACGAGCAGTACTTC. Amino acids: CASSLEPFYEQYF.

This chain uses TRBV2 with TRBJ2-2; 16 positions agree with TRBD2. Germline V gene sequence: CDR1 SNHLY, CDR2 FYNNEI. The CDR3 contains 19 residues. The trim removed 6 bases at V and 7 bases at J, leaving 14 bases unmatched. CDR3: CASSFPGLAGGKSDGELFF. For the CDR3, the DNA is TGTGCCAGCAGCTTCCCGGGACTAGCGGGGGGGAAATCGGACGGGGAGCTGTTTTTT.